This T cell receptor beta chain was captured in a study of identifying expanded T cells in peripheral blood. CDR1 is SGHVS and CDR2 is FNYEAQ in the germline V gene. The CDR3 is 12 residues long. The study's findings and limits: About 1.3 clones differed between technical replicates, versus roughly 16 and 20 over time.

Collection occurred without any documented infections or immune events in donors. The assay was immunoSEQ multiplex PCR, and TCRdb's table has in-frame clones only and misses some. The sample yields fewer than 130,000 clones, 80% to 90% seen once. Note on this clone: Antigen unknown. One end of the junction fails to match germline, which may point to a read error.

The genes are TRBV7-6 and TRBJ1-2, with 7 bases aligning to TRBD1. Sequenced: blood. This TCR was recovered from a person aged 18 to 69 in good health. The DNA of the CDR3 is TGTGCCAGCAGCCCTGGTCGACAGGGTAAAGCCTTC. It codes for CASSPGRQGKAF.